This T cell receptor beta chain originates from a study of spatial heterogeneity in lung cancer. One entry per CDR3 protein, called by TCRdb with MiXCR from the 5' RACE reads. The sample contains 110,000 or so distinct CDR3 sequences, 10% to 14% of which appear only once. Time point meaning: blood at routine non-recurrence follow-up after resection. Whole RNA obtained from tumor, nontumor lung or frozen PBMC underwent sequencing without sorting. Per germline, CDR1 SGHVS and CDR2 FQNEAQ. This CDR3 is built from 13 residues. Trimming cost V 1 base and J 9 bases, with 7 bases left between them. This clonotype was obtained from a female donor with early-stage non-small cell lung cancer. The chain recombines TRBV7-8 with TRBJ1-6, with no clear D. Material: PBMCs, obtained at follow-up. This CDR3 reads CASSLVGFSPLHF. DNA of the CDR3: TGTGCCAGCAGCTTAGTGGGTTTTTCACCCCTCCACTTT.